This TCR beta chain was observed in a study of T cell changes during pregnancy in multiple sclerosis (dated by TCRdb to 2018 to 2020). General notes on the study: Changes in the T cell repertoire over the course of pregnancy were examined in this study in women with multiple sclerosis.

Library preparation employed the immunoSEQ multiplex PCR assay. TCRdb mirrors the immuneACCESS table, restricted to in-frame sequences. Some clones are absent from its copies; in checked studies, under half trace to an unresolved V gene, and the reason for the others is unknown. This sample holds 45,000 to 50,000 clones; around 94% were observed only once. The top ten hold 0.3% to 0.4% of the sample. Note on this clone: Its antigen target is currently unknown. No base-level quality is on record; no much larger clone is a single base apart.

V lost 0 bases and J lost 1 base; the stretch between them is 9 bases long. There are 15 amino acids in the CDR3, from cysteine to phenylalanine inclusive. Only the CDR3 region is kept as DNA, spanning 45 bases read in frame from base 1. Per the germline V gene, MNHEY is the CDR1 and SVGAGI is the CDR2. The sequence came from a female donor in good health, enrolled as a control in a pregnancy study. This chain joins TRBV6-5 to TRBJ1-1; the D gene is unclear. The source material was CD4+ T cells from peripheral blood mononuclear cells, sampled in the second trimester of pregnancy. The CDR3 reads CASSYSTNSNTEAFF. At the DNA level, the sequence is TGTGCCAGCAGTTACTCGACTAATTCGAACACTGAAGCTTTCTTT.